The rows below give T cell receptor beta chains drawn from one sample of a study of T cell responses to AZD1222 COVID-19 vaccine. Libraries were prepared by immunoSEQ multiplex PCR; TCRdb keeps only in-frame clonotypes and omits some of them. The sample yields 100,000 to 150,000 clones, roughly 91% seen once. The sequenced sample was peripheral blood, obtained on day 0 of AZD1222 vaccination. These receptors came from an adult in good health. Both conserved end residues are part of each CDR3. The D gene is left open where the match is weak. Expanded clones are given a class, and other clones once, few, many or no size at all.

j_call: TRBJ2-3
v_call: TRBV19
clone_size: .
d_call: .
cdr3_nt: TGTGCCAGTAGCGCAGGGGCTAACACAGATACGCAGTATTTT
cdr3_aa: CASSAGANTDTQYF

j_call: TRBJ2-2
v_call: TRBV5-4
clone_size: .
d_call: .
cdr3_nt: TGTGCCAGCAGCTTGGGTGCGCAGAACTCGAACACCGGGGAGCTGTTTTTT
cdr3_aa: CASSLGAQNSNTGELFF

j_call: TRBJ2-3
v_call: TRBV19
clone_size: .
d_call: .
cdr3_nt: TGTGCCAGTACCAGGACGGACACAGATACGCAGTATTTT
cdr3_aa: CASTRTDTDTQYF

j_call: TRBJ2-4
v_call: TRBV4-2
clone_size: .
d_call: .
cdr3_nt: TGTGCCAGCCCAGATCTAGCCAAAAACATTCAGTACTTC
cdr3_aa: CASPDLAKNIQYF

j_call: TRBJ2-5
v_call: TRBV5-8
clone_size: .
d_call: TRBD1
cdr3_nt: TGTGCCAGCAGCCCCCGGGACAGGGAAGAGACCCAGTACTTC
cdr3_aa: CASSPRDREETQYF

j_call: TRBJ2-7
v_call: TRBV19
clone_size: .
d_call: .
cdr3_nt: TGTGCCAGTACGTCAAGTGAGAGGGAGCAGTACTTC
cdr3_aa: CASTSSEREQYF

j_call: TRBJ1-4
v_call: TRBV3-1/TRBV3-2
clone_size: once
d_call: .
cdr3_nt: TGTGCCAGCAGCCAAGCATCCGGGAGAAGGGATGAAAAACTGTTTTTT
cdr3_aa: CASSQASGRRDEKLFF

j_call: TRBJ1-2
v_call: TRBV5-1
clone_size: .
d_call: TRBD1
cdr3_nt: TGCGCCAGCAGCGTCATAGGGGGCGACTATGGCTACACCTTC
cdr3_aa: CASSVIGGDYGYTF

j_call: TRBJ1-2
v_call: TRBV18
clone_size: .
d_call: TRBD1
cdr3_nt: TGTGCCAGCTCACCAAAGTCGGTGGGACAGGGTGTGGGCTACACCTTC
cdr3_aa: CASSPKSVGQGVGYTF

j_call: TRBJ2-2
v_call: TRBV14
clone_size: .
d_call: .
cdr3_nt: TGTGCCAGCCCGGGAGACACCGGGGAGCTGTTTTTT
cdr3_aa: CASPGDTGELFF

j_call: TRBJ1-3
v_call: TRBV18
clone_size: .
d_call: .
cdr3_nt: TGTGCCAGCTCACCTGGGGGAGAACCCGGAAACACCATATATTTT
cdr3_aa: CASSPGGEPGNTIYF

j_call: TRBJ2-1
v_call: TRBV19
clone_size: .
d_call: TRBD2
cdr3_nt: TGTGCCAGTAGTTTTACTAGCGCCTCACCGAATGAGCAGTTCTTC
cdr3_aa: CASSFTSASPNEQFF

j_call: TRBJ1-1
v_call: TRBV19
clone_size: .
d_call: TRBD1
cdr3_nt: TGTGCCAGTAGTAATTACAGGGGGTTCACTGAAGCTTTCTTT
cdr3_aa: CASSNYRGFTEAFF

j_call: TRBJ2-3
v_call: TRBV6-5
clone_size: .
d_call: TRBD1
cdr3_nt: TGTGCCAGCAGTTACTCGGGCAGGGGGACAGATACGCAGTATTTT
cdr3_aa: CASSYSGRGTDTQYF

j_call: TRBJ1-3
v_call: TRBV7-2
clone_size: .
d_call: TRBD1
cdr3_nt: TGTGCCAGCAGCTTAGAAGGGGGCTCCTACTCTGGAAACACCATATATTTT
cdr3_aa: CASSLEGGSYSGNTIYF

j_call: TRBJ2-5
v_call: TRBV7-8
clone_size: .
d_call: TRBD2
cdr3_nt: TGTGCCAGCAGCTTCCGGGGCCCTAGCGGGGGCCGAGGGGAGCAGTACTTC
cdr3_aa: CASSFRGPSGGRGEQYF

j_call: TRBJ1-3
v_call: TRBV3-1/TRBV3-2
clone_size: .
d_call: TRBD1
cdr3_nt: TGTGCCAGCAGCCCACGGGACAGCGGAAACACCATATATTTT
cdr3_aa: CASSPRDSGNTIYF

j_call: TRBJ1-4
v_call: TRBV6-5
clone_size: .
d_call: .
cdr3_nt: TGTGCCAGCAGTACAACGGGCGGGGGTGAAAAACTGTTTTTT
cdr3_aa: CASSTTGGGEKLFF

j_call: TRBJ2-1
v_call: TRBV18
clone_size: .
d_call: .
cdr3_nt: TGTGCCAGCTCAGTCAACGTGGACAGTTTACTAGATGAGCAGTTCTTC
cdr3_aa: CASSVNVDSLLDEQFF

j_call: TRBJ2-3
v_call: TRBV9
clone_size: .
d_call: .
cdr3_nt: TGTGCCAGCAGCGTAGGTACCTGGGGGGGCTACACAGATACGCAGTATTTT
cdr3_aa: CASSVGTWGGYTDTQYF

j_call: TRBJ1-4
v_call: TRBV6-5
clone_size: .
d_call: TRBD1
cdr3_nt: TGTGCCAGCAGGTTGACAGGGCAAGAAAAACTGTTTTTT
cdr3_aa: CASRLTGQEKLFF

j_call: TRBJ1-6
v_call: TRBV28
clone_size: .
d_call: TRBD1
cdr3_nt: TGTGCCAGCACCTATGGGACAGGACGGAATTCACCCCTCCACTTT
cdr3_aa: CASTYGTGRNSPLHF

j_call: TRBJ2-5
v_call: TRBV11-2
clone_size: .
d_call: TRBD2
cdr3_nt: TGTGCCAGCAGCTTAGATCTGCGGGCTAGCGGGACGGGGGGAGAGACCCAGTACTTC
cdr3_aa: CASSLDLRASGTGGETQYF

j_call: TRBJ2-1
v_call: TRBV10-3
clone_size: .
d_call: TRBD2
cdr3_nt: TGTGCCATCAGTGAGTCGACTAGCGGGAGCAATGAGCAGTTCTTC
cdr3_aa: CAISESTSGSNEQFF

j_call: TRBJ2-5
v_call: TRBV7-2
clone_size: .
d_call: TRBD1
cdr3_nt: TGTGCCAGCAGCGTGGACAGGAACCAAGAGACCCAGTACTTC
cdr3_aa: CASSVDRNQETQYF

j_call: TRBJ1-1
v_call: TRBV7-2
clone_size: .
d_call: TRBD1
cdr3_nt: TGTGCCAGCAGCTTAGCCCCGCTTCTATTGACCGGGACAGGGGGTCCTGAAGCTTTCTTT
cdr3_aa: CASSLAPLLLTGTGGPEAFF

j_call: TRBJ2-7
v_call: TRBV5-1
clone_size: .
d_call: .
cdr3_nt: TGCGCCAGCAGCAATGTCTACGAGCAGTACTTC
cdr3_aa: CASSNVYEQYF

j_call: TRBJ2-3
v_call: TRBV9
clone_size: .
d_call: TRBD2
cdr3_nt: TGTGCCAGCAGCGTAGCGGGGGGAGCGGCAGATACGCAGTATTTT
cdr3_aa: CASSVAGGAADTQYF

j_call: TRBJ1-5
v_call: TRBV6-5
clone_size: .
d_call: TRBD1
cdr3_nt: TGTGCCAGCAGCAGGGGGTATAGCAATCAGCCCCAGCATTTT
cdr3_aa: CASSRGYSNQPQHF

j_call: TRBJ1-6
v_call: TRBV3-1/TRBV3-2
clone_size: once
d_call: TRBD1
cdr3_nt: TGTGCCAGCAGCCAAGATCCAACAGGGGAAAGTTCCTATAATTCACCCCTCCACTTT
cdr3_aa: CASSQDPTGESSYNSPLHF

j_call: TRBJ2-4
v_call: TRBV29-1
clone_size: .
d_call: .
cdr3_nt: TGCAGCGTTGCCGTACAGGGTTCCAAAAACATTCAGTACTTC
cdr3_aa: CSVAVQGSKNIQYF

j_call: TRBJ2-5
v_call: TRBV18
clone_size: .
d_call: .
cdr3_nt: TGTGCCAGCTCACCGGGGGCGCGGGAGACCCAGTACTTC
cdr3_aa: CASSPGARETQYF

j_call: TRBJ1-5
v_call: TRBV7-2
clone_size: .
d_call: .
cdr3_nt: TGTGCCAGCAGCTTAGCGTTGGGGGGCAATCAGCCCCAGCATTTT
cdr3_aa: CASSLALGGNQPQHF

j_call: TRBJ2-1
v_call: TRBV5-5
clone_size: .
d_call: .
cdr3_nt: TGTGCCAGCAGCGATACCTGGGAAGAGCAGTTCTTC
cdr3_aa: CASSDTWEEQFF

j_call: TRBJ2-2
v_call: TRBV6-2/TRBV6-3
clone_size: .
d_call: TRBD2
cdr3_nt: TGTGCCAGCAGTTACTGGGCGGGAGGCACCGGGGAGCTGTTTTTT
cdr3_aa: CASSYWAGGTGELFF

j_call: TRBJ2-5
v_call: TRBV7-2
clone_size: .
d_call: TRBD1
cdr3_nt: TGTGCCAGCAGCCAGGGACAGGGAGCGTTCCGGGAGACCCAGTACTTC
cdr3_aa: CASSQGQGAFRETQYF

j_call: TRBJ1-1
v_call: TRBV12-3/TRBV12-4
clone_size: once
d_call: .
cdr3_nt: TGTGCCAGCAGTCCAGGGTCCACTGAAGCTTTCTTT
cdr3_aa: CASSPGSTEAFF

j_call: TRBJ2-1
v_call: TRBV3-1/TRBV3-2
clone_size: .
d_call: TRBD1
cdr3_nt: TGTGCCAGCAGCCAAGAGGGACAGGGGGCCCACAATGAGCAGTTCTTC
cdr3_aa: CASSQEGQGAHNEQFF

j_call: TRBJ1-2
v_call: TRBV21-1
clone_size: .
d_call: .
cdr3_nt: .
cdr3_aa: CASSKFGTGTYGYTF

j_call: TRBJ1-1
v_call: TRBV4-3
clone_size: .
d_call: .
cdr3_nt: TGCGCCAGCAGCCCGACAGTCGGGAACACTGAAGCTTTCTTT
cdr3_aa: CASSPTVGNTEAFF

j_call: TRBJ2-4
v_call: TRBV6-5
clone_size: .
d_call: .
cdr3_nt: TGTGCCAGCAGTACTCAGGGATATAACATTCAGTACTTC
cdr3_aa: CASSTQGYNIQYF

j_call: TRBJ2-1
v_call: TRBV6-1
clone_size: .
d_call: TRBD1
cdr3_nt: TGTGCCAGCAGTGGCGACAGGGGACATGAGCAGTTCTTC
cdr3_aa: CASSGDRGHEQFF

j_call: TRBJ1-1
v_call: TRBV27
clone_size: .
d_call: TRBD1
cdr3_nt: TGTGCCAGCAGTTTTGAGGGGGCGAACACTGAAGCTTTCTTT
cdr3_aa: CASSFEGANTEAFF

j_call: TRBJ2-3
v_call: TRBV2
clone_size: .
d_call: .
cdr3_nt: TGTGCCAGCTCCTGGGGAGGAGTCCCAGATACGCAGTATTTT
cdr3_aa: CASSWGGVPDTQYF

j_call: TRBJ1-5
v_call: TRBV19
clone_size: .
d_call: TRBD1
cdr3_nt: TGTGCCAGTGGTCCCACGGGACAGGGGATCAATCAGCCCCAGCATTTT
cdr3_aa: CASGPTGQGINQPQHF

j_call: TRBJ2-7
v_call: TRBV5-1
clone_size: few
d_call: .
cdr3_nt: TGCGCCAGCAGCCCCTTCGGGAACGAGCAGTACTTC
cdr3_aa: CASSPFGNEQYF

j_call: TRBJ2-7
v_call: TRBV30
clone_size: .
d_call: .
cdr3_nt: TGTGCCTGGAGTGCCGGCTACGAGCAGTACTTC
cdr3_aa: CAWSAGYEQYF

j_call: TRBJ2-3
v_call: TRBV11-2
clone_size: .
d_call: .
cdr3_nt: TGTGCCAGCAGCGGCCTCGGACTAGGGACATCAGATACGCAGTATTTT
cdr3_aa: CASSGLGLGTSDTQYF

j_call: TRBJ2-5
v_call: TRBV19
clone_size: .
d_call: .
cdr3_nt: TGTGCCACCGCACCTGGGAGCGGATTGGAAGAGACCCAGTACTTC
cdr3_aa: CATAPGSGLEETQYF

j_call: TRBJ1-6
v_call: TRBV11-1
clone_size: .
d_call: .
cdr3_nt: TGTGCCAGCAGCCCCCGGGCCTTGAATTCACCCCTCCACTTT
cdr3_aa: CASSPRALNSPLHF